This T cell receptor (beta chain) was found in a study of control samples from healthy donors and cancer patients. Assay used: immunoSEQ multiplex PCR; TCRdb lists only in-frame clones, some missing. In the table there are 190,000 or so clones, just under 95% of which are singletons. The CDR3 has 18 amino acids. V dropped 1 base and J dropped 3; count of bases not matched to a gene: 8. Germline values: CDR1 SGHVS, CDR2 FQNEAQ. Source material: blood. The sequence was obtained from a young man in good health. The chain uses TRBV7-8 and TRBJ2-3, with 12 bases fitting TRBD2. CDR3 residues: CASSLGGLAGGLTDTQYF. The DNA of the CDR3 is TGTGCCAGCAGCTTAGGAGGTCTAGCGGGGGGGTTAACAGATACGCAGTATTTT.